A single sample is the source of the 14 T cell receptor beta chains below, sequenced in a study of identical twins. TCRdb re-called the 5' RACE reads through MiXCR, storing one row per CDR3 protein. Among fewer than 250,000 distinct CDR3 sequences listed, around 7% were seen once. The sample was also reused in another study, on yellow fever vaccine responses in identical twins.

Sequenced: memory (CD45RO+) T cells sorted from blood. These receptors were collected from a woman aged 18 to 35 in good health.

This clonotype was counted many times. This rearrangement joins TRBV11-3 to TRBJ2-1; D is possibly TRBD2 (6 bases). Trimming removed 1 base at V and 3 bases at J, with 10 bases between. Per germline, CDR1 SGHNT and CDR2 YENEEA. The CDR3 is 15 residues long. In DNA, the CDR3 is TGTGCCAGCAGCTTAGGGCGGGGCATCTACAATGAGCAGTTCTTC. The encoded protein is CASSLGRGIYNEQFF.

This clonotype was seen at least ten times. The rearrangement links TRBV14 to TRBJ2-7; TRBD1 matches 9 bases. V shed 5 bases and J 5 bases; nucleotides not matched to a gene: 10. Germline V gene data show CDR1 as SGHDN and CDR2 as FVKESK. This CDR3 comprises 15 residues. This CDR3 is CASSSSGTGRNEQYV. CDR3 coding DNA: TGTGCCAGCAGCAGCTCCGGGACAGGGAGGAACGAGCAGTACGTC.

This clonotype was recorded a few times. The chain is built from TRBV5-1 and TRBJ2-5, with TRBD2 identical over 7 bases. This CDR3 spans 14 amino acids. From germline, CDR1 is SGHRS and CDR2 YFSETQ. Trimming removed 4 bases from V and 1 base from J; junction bases left unmatched: 4. CDR3 amino acids: CASSPGLPQETQYF. The CDR3 DNA follows: TGCGCCAGCAGCCCGGGACTACCCCAAGAGACCCAGTACTTC.

The chain combines TRBV9 with TRBJ1-1; 9 positions match TRBD1. V lost 3 bases, J lost 13 bases, and 16 bases stayed unmatched. Germline V lookup: CDR1 SGDLS, CDR2 YYNGEE. The CDR3 extends over 15 amino acids. The chain's CDR3 is CASSASGQGGIGDFF. CDR3 nucleotides: TGTGCCAGCAGCGCCTCGGGACAGGGCGGGATAGGTGATTTCTTT.

This clonotype has just a few counts. V is TRBV5-6 and J is TRBJ2-2; no reliable D call. CDR3 length: 12 residues. Trimming cost V 1 base and J 7 bases, with 5 bases left between them. CDR1 is SGHDT, CDR2 YYEEEE, per germline. CDR3: CASSLMSGELFF. The CDR3 DNA reads TGTGCCAGCAGCTTGATGAGCGGGGAGCTGTTTTTT.

This clonotype showed up just a few times. J is TRBJ2-3 and V is TRBV7-8, with D tentatively TRBD1 or TRBD2 (6 bases each). Per germline, CDR1 SGHVS and CDR2 FQNEAQ. V gave up 4 bases and J gave up 1 base, with 18 bases separating them. The CDR3 sequence is 17 residues long. The CDR3: CASSSVGGHSGTDTQYF. CDR3 sequence (DNA): TGTGCCAGCAGCTCGGTGGGGGGCCACAGCGGCACAGATACGCAGTATTTT.

This clonotype was recorded at least ten times. The V gene is TRBV24-1, the J gene TRBJ2-7, with a tentative D call TRBD1 (5 bases). Trimming cost V 6 bases and J 2 bases, with 10 bases left between them. The length of the CDR3 is 13 residues. Germline loops: CDR1 KGHDR, CDR2 SFDVKD. The CDR3: CATSPGPTYEQYF. The CDR3, as DNA: TGTGCCACCAGTCCAGGGCCCACCTACGAGCAGTACTTC.

This clonotype came up a few times. This sequence joins TRBV11-2 and TRBJ2-5, with 10 bases fitting TRBD1. The CDR3 contains 15 residues. Trimming took 1 base from V and 1 from J; bases not matched to a gene: 0. Germline V gene sequence: CDR1 SGHAT, CDR2 FQNNGV. In nucleotides, the CDR3 is TGTGCCAGCAGCTTAGGGACAGGGGGCCAAGAGACCCAGTACTTC. Its translation: CASSLGTGGQETQYF.

The chain is built from TRBV5-1 and TRBJ2-2; either TRBD1 or TRBD2 may supply D (5 bases each). V lost 4 bases to trimming and J lost 5 bases, with 21 bases between them. The germline gives CDR1 SGHRS, CDR2 YFSETQ. This CDR3 is 17 amino acids long. The DNA of the CDR3 is TGCGCCAGCAGCCCAGAGGGACGCCCCCAAGGGACCGGGGAGCTGTTTTTT. Residues: CASSPEGRPQGTGELFF.

This chain connects TRBV11-2 to TRBJ2-2, with 7 bases that match TRBD1. V was clipped by 5 bases and J by 6 bases; unmatched bases: 3. This CDR3 region has 13 residues. Germline V gene lookup returns CDR1 SGHAT and CDR2 FQNNGV. The CDR3 here is CASSIGQAGELFF. CDR3 bases: TGTGCCAGCAGCATCGGACAGGCCGGGGAGCTGTTTTTT.

This clonotype was observed many times. DNA of the CDR3: TGTGCCAGCAGCCTTAGTGGGGGGTTCACAGATACGCAGTATTTT. As protein: CASSLSGGFTDTQYF. The J gene is TRBJ2-3, the V gene TRBV12-3 or TRBV12-4, with D possibly matching TRBD2 (6 bases). V gave up 6 bases and J gave up 2 bases, with 15 bases separating them. This CDR3 is built from 15 residues.

This clonotype was counted many times. The chain employs TRBV13 and TRBJ1-5; D gene unclear. Germline CDR1 PRHDT, CDR2 FYEKMQ (reference sequence). CDR3 length: 15 residues. V lost 2 bases and J 3 bases, leaving 11 bases between the germline ends. CDR3 amino acids: CASSLMGSPNQPQHF. The CDR3 DNA reads TGTGCCAGCAGCTTAATGGGGTCCCCCAATCAGCCCCAGCATTTT.

The rearrangement joins TRBV2 to TRBJ2-6; unclear D gene. The CDR3 spans 15 residues. Trimming removed 1 base from V and 2 bases from J, with 6 bases in between. Germline values: CDR1 SNHLY, CDR2 FYNNEI. CDR3 protein: CASSEVFPGANVLTF. The CDR3 nucleotides read TGTGCCAGCAGTGAAGTGTTCCCTGGGGCCAACGTCCTGACTTTC.

The chain has TRBV27 and TRBJ1-6; the match to TRBD1 covers 11 bases. J gave up 7 bases and V 5 bases, and 22 bases lay outside the gene matches. Germline assignment: CDR1 MNHEY and CDR2 SMNVEV (reference sequence). CDR3 length equals 21 residues. DNA for the CDR3: TGTGCCAGCAGTCCAGGGGACAGGGGGAGGTGGCGACAGAGAGACAATTCACCCCTCCACTTT. Protein: CASSPGDRGRWRQRDNSPLHF.